This T cell receptor beta chain was identified during a study of CD8+CD57+ T cells in acquired aplastic anemia. Study-wide context: Sorted CD4+ plus CD8+ cells gave DNA averaging around 3 ug.

Both TCR beta VDJ combination and CDR3 sequence profiling were carried out. Genomic DNA was the template for this profiling. TCRdb re-analysed the reads in MiXCR, keeping a single row per CDR3 protein. The table records about 160,000 distinct CDR3 sequences, roughly 50% of them present only once. Study findings and constraints: Between patients and controls, approximately 29 CD8+ CDR3 sequences were found in common.

As to this clonotype: Its specificity is not known.

The sequenced patients had an expansion of CD8+CD57+ cells seen by flow cytometry. Germline lookup yields CDR1 GTSNPN and CDR2 SVGIG (reference sequence). The V segment lost 7 bases and the J segment 1 base; nucleotides outside the gene matches: 3. The CDR3 is 13 residues long. This clonotype was obtained from a human donor with aplastic anemia. The chain employs TRBV30 and TRBJ2-7, with 11 bases aligning to TRBD1. Material: sorted CD4+, CD8+, or CD8+CD57+ T cells (not recorded which) from PBMCs. The DNA of the CDR3 is TGTGCCTCCGGACAGGGGGCTTCCTACGAGCAGTACTTC. It specifies CASGQGASYEQYF.